This TCR beta chain was found in a study of blood T cell repertoires in COVID-19. As for the study in general: What the recovered Cohort 3 donors had was two negative PCRs, clearance, or symptom resolution.

This CDR3 is 14 amino acids long. Germline trimming cut 2 bases from V and 5 bases from J; bases unmatched to any gene: 6. Per the germline V gene, CDR1 is GTSNPN and CDR2 is SVGIG (reference sequence). Original analysis: Amplification from reference gene primers served as the basis for estimated nucleated cell counts. Here immunoSEQ multiplex PCR was the method, and the copy in TCRdb shows in-frame clones only, minus some. V and J calls and clone size are those listed in that table; D and trimming were worked out from the DNA. The data hold 210,000 or so clones, with 85% to 90% observed a single time. Participants were aged roughly 18 to 90 years, lived in about two dozen US areas, and enrolled virtually. Cohort assignment relied on participant-reported clinical history.

The TCR was taken from a woman aged 45-65 years in a cohort exposed to, infected with or recovered from COVID-19 (not recorded which). Sequenced input: PBMCs or T cells enriched from blood (not recorded which). The genes are TRBV30 and TRBJ2-3; 8 bases are shared with TRBD2. This CDR3 is CAWSRAGGGDTQYF. CDR3 coding DNA: TGTGCCTGGAGTCGGGCGGGGGGTGGAGATACGCAGTATTTT.